This T cell receptor (beta chain) was retrieved from a study of blood T cell repertoires in COVID-19. Overall study: Spain, Italy and the United States supplied samples that represented acute and convalescent COVID-19. Sample material is recorded as cDNA or gDNA derived from T cells, B-cell-depleted T cells, or PBMCs.

CDR3 length equals 15 residues. CDR1 is MNHEY, CDR2 SVGEGT, per germline. V lost 6 bases and J lost 5, with 19 bases in between. In the study's own analysis: Amplification from reference gene primers served as the basis for estimated nucleated cell counts. Assay used: immunoSEQ multiplex PCR; TCRdb lists only in-frame clones, some missing. V and J calls and clone size are copied from that table; D and trimming were computed from the DNA. Of 150,000 to 170,000 clones listed, roughly 89% were seen once; the top ten hold over 0.45%. The clonotype was recovered from a man aged 45-60 years with acute or convalescent COVID-19. The sample was peripheral blood. The chain carries TRBV6-2 or TRBV6-3 and TRBJ1-1; D is possibly TRBD1 (5 bases). CDR3 sequence (DNA): TGTGCCAGCAGCAGTGGGCTGTGGGGCACGACTGAAGCTTTCTTT. This codes for CASSSGLWGTTEAFF.